Here is one T cell receptor (beta chain) with its context. Its antigen is as yet unknown. The sample belongs to a study of neoadjuvant anti-PD-1 for oral cavity cancer. Whole-study context: Most patients had three to four biweekly doses of 3 mg/kg nivolumab before resection. Patients without progression received a fourth nivolumab dose around day 43, then surgical resection on days 50-56. Broader study findings: After neoadjuvant nivolumab, PBMC T cell clonality was significantly higher in non-responders than responders.

Germline V gives CDR1 MDHEN, CDR2 SYDVKM. With 6 bases clipped from V and 2 bases from J, the junction kept 7 bases outside the gene matches. The CDR3 covers 15 residues. These oral cavity squamous cell carcinomas were HPV-negative and locally advanced. Data came from immunoSEQ multiplex PCR; TCRdb stores just in-frame clones and leaves some out. Seen here are 80,000 to 95,000 clones, about 80% observed once, and the top ten hold approximately 3.4%. This material consisted of PBMCs, taken before nivolumab (anti-PD-1) treatment. The gene calls are TRBV28 and TRBJ1-2; 9 nucleotides agree with TRBD1. The TCR was taken from a person aged 35-79 years with oral cavity squamous cell carcinoma. This CDR3 is CASRERDRANYGYTF. In nucleotides, the CDR3 is TGTGCCAGCAGAGAGCGGGACAGGGCAAACTATGGCTACACCTTC.